This T cell receptor (beta chain) was identified in a study of blood T cell repertoires in COVID-19 (dated by TCRdb to the early 2020s). Study-level background: The collaborator samples originated in the United States, Italy and Spain and spanned the acute and convalescent phases of COVID-19. The prospective study material was composed of cDNA or gDNA derived from T cells, B-cell-depleted T cells, or PBMCs. Deeply sampled blood TCRbeta repertoires from subjects exposed to, actively infected with, or recovered from COVID-19 were included in the dataset. A freely available public database, intended as a resource for researchers studying the immune response to SARS-CoV-2, is where the repertoires were released. The samples were drawn from two sources: the first 160 participants of the ongoing ImmuneRACE study, and about 1,300 subjects contributed by 6 global collaborators. Sample metadata almost always included a de-identified subject ID, COVID-19 status, age in years and sex. Where HLA class I and class II types were available, the types were taken from metadata supplied by the sample provider, not from assay-based typing. What the study reported, not specific to this receptor: The quantity of clinical and demographic metadata differed by source and by participant and was supplied without curation.

The junction carries 10 bases between V and J, which are trimmed by 4 bases and 0 bases respectively. Looking up the germline V gene yields CDR1 MNHEY and CDR2 SVGAGI. Inclusive of the bounding cysteine and phenylalanine, the CDR3 is 14 residues long. This entry keeps only the CDR3 DNA: 42 bases, framed from base 1. The immunoSEQ Assay, a bias-controlled multiplex PCR, was used to amplify TCRbeta CDR3 regions from genomic DNA. The study's own analysis went as follows. The number of nucleated cells in each sample was estimated by amplification of reference gene primers within the assay. Sequence reads were collapsed and filtered to measure the absolute abundance of every unique TCRbeta CDR3 rearrangement. For each sample, productive Simpson clonality was calculated by taking the square root of Simpson's diversity index across productive rearrangements. TCRdb re-hosts the immuneACCESS table, in-frame sequences only. Its copies lack some clones; in the studies checked, an unresolved V gene accounts for under half of them, and the cause for the rest is not known. Clone size and the V and J calls come from that table; the DNA yielded D and trimming. For this sample there are 70,000 to 90,000 clones; approximately 86% appear just once. The ten largest clones capture approximately 6.8% of the sample.

Each collaborating institution followed its own protocols to collect whole blood in K2EDTA tubes. For TCRbeta analysis, collaborators shipped samples in one of three forms: frozen whole blood, isolated PBMCs, or DNA extracted from either of those sample types. Worth noting for this clone: There is no known antigen for this receptor. It has no much larger one-base neighbor in the sample; base qualities were not kept.

The source material was peripheral blood. The receptor's source is a man aged 55 to 70 with acute or convalescent COVID-19. Here the chain combines TRBV6-5 and TRBJ2-7; matching of 6 bases hints at TRBD2 as the D gene. CDR3 reads: CASSSAGSSYEQYF. The DNA reads TGTGCCAGCAGTTCGGCGGGGAGCTCCTACGAGCAGTACTTC.